The TCR beta chain under discussion was sequenced for a study of T cell responses to AZD1222 COVID-19 vaccine. This CDR3 contains 12 residues. Trimming stripped 6 bases from V and 4 bases from J, with 10 bases between. Clones were read by immunoSEQ multiplex PCR, and TCRdb kept only the in-frame ones, dropping some. Of about 160,000 clones listed, more than 85% are singletons. The chain combines TRBV12-3 or TRBV12-4 with TRBJ2-7, with TRBD1 as a possible D gene (6 bases). The TCR was taken from an adult in good health. The sequencing used peripheral blood, collected on day 0 of AZD1222 vaccination. This CDR3 reads CASRYRDYEQYF. The CDR3 DNA is TGTGCCAGCAGATACAGGGATTACGAGCAGTACTTC.